This T cell receptor beta chain comes out of a study of cytomegalovirus exposure and HLA in healthy donors. PCR used 60 Vbeta primers and 13 Jbeta primers. TCRdb's table, derived via immunoSEQ multiplex PCR, lists solely in-frame clones and lacks some. This sample has more than 200,000 clones, with roughly 85% found just once. Germline values: CDR1 SEHNR, CDR2 FQNEAQ (reference sequence). Trimming stripped 5 bases from V and 6 bases from J, with 11 bases between. This CDR3 comprises 12 residues. The sample was PBMCs. This chain uses TRBV7-9 with TRBJ2-7, with D perhaps matching TRBD2 (6 bases). This sequence was found in a male donor in good health and CMV-seronegative. The chain's CDR3 is CASSVPGGEQYF. The CDR3 DNA reads as TGTGCCAGCAGCGTGCCCGGGGGCGAGCAGTACTTC.